This entry features one T cell receptor (beta chain) sequence. This CDR3 has 15 amino acids. Germline CDR1 and CDR2: SGHTA and FQGNSA. Trimming stripped 2 bases from V and 0 bases from J, with 8 bases between. This specimen belongs to a study of circulating and synovial CD4+ cells in juvenile arthritis. The data were produced by immunoSEQ multiplex PCR, yet TCRdb's version contains in-frame clones alone and is incomplete. Of 32,000 or so clones listed, about 95% are singletons. The specimen was CD4+ T cells from blood. The rearrangement links TRBV7-2 to TRBJ1-5; TRBD1 might be the D (6 bases). This clonotype was sampled from a human donor with juvenile idiopathic arthritis. This CDR3 is CASSLWTDSNQPQHF. The CDR3 DNA is TGTGCCAGCAGCTTATGGACAGATAGCAATCAGCCCCAGCATTTT.